The rows below give T cell receptor beta chains drawn from one sample of a study of early T cells in non-severe SARS-CoV-2 infection. TCRdb reprocessed the 5' RACE reads via MiXCR and lists one record per CDR3 protein. The sample holds tens of thousands of distinct CDR3 sequences, around a sixth seen once. Sequences were derived from whole blood, sampled at baseline. Every receptor here comes from an adult who was a healthcare worker with PCR-confirmed SARS-CoV-2 infection or an uninfected control (not recorded which). The CDR3 runs from the conserved cysteine through the conserved F or W. A D gene is named only where the DNA matches it firmly. Where a row states a size, it is once, few, many or the class of an expanded clone; other rows omit it.

>-|TRBJ2-3|TRBV11-3|-
CASSLDYTDTQYF
TGTGCCAGCAGCTTGGACTACACAGATACGCAGTATTTT
>many|TRBJ2-5|TRBV6-5|-
CASSHVSETQYF
TGTGCCAGCAGTCACGTCTCGGAGACCCAGTACTTC
>-|TRBJ1-3|TRBV30|TRBD1
CAWTRTGSGNTIYF
TGTGCCTGGACCCGGACAGGGTCGGGAAACACCATATATTTT
>few|TRBJ2-4|TRBV20-1|TRBD1
CSARQGMSKNIQYF
TGCAGTGCCCGACAGGGTATGAGCAAAAACATTCAGTACTTC
>few|TRBJ2-5|TRBV29-1|-
CSVAGEWIGETQYF
TGCAGCGTTGCGGGGGAGTGGATCGGAGAGACCCAGTACTTC
>-|TRBJ2-7|TRBV3-1|TRBD2
CASSQERGLAGESYEQYF
TGTGCCAGCAGCCAAGAGAGGGGACTAGCGGGAGAGAGCTACGAGCAGTACTTC
>few|TRBJ1-1|TRBV12-3/TRBV12-4|-
CASRSVDSPTAFF
TGTGCCAGCAGATCCGTCGACAGCCCCACAGCTTTCTTT
>-|TRBJ1-2|TRBV29-1|-
CSVEDRRGTYGYTF
TGCAGCGTTGAAGATCGGCGGGGGACCTATGGCTACACCTTC
>few|TRBJ2-2|TRBV7-2|TRBD2
CASSETSDTGELFF
TGTGCCAGCAGTGAGACTAGCGATACCGGGGAGCTGTTTTTT
>few|TRBJ2-7|TRBV29-1|TRBD2
CSVIASGRASEEQYF
TGCAGCGTTATCGCTAGCGGGAGGGCCTCCGAAGAGCAGTACTTC
>-|TRBJ2-2|TRBV6-5|TRBD1
CASRDRGHTGELFF
TGTGCCAGCCGGGACAGGGGTCACACCGGGGAGCTGTTTTTT
>few|TRBJ2-6|TRBV5-4|-
CASSTGWVSGANVLTF
TGTGCCAGCAGCACCGGTTGGGTCTCTGGGGCCAACGTCCTGACTTTC
>-|TRBJ2-7|TRBV28|TRBD2
CAVADSGRAGYEQYF
TGTGCCGTGGCGGATAGCGGGAGGGCCGGGTACGAGCAGTACTTC
>-|TRBJ1-2|TRBV7-9|TRBD1
CASSETTGPPNYGYTF
TGTGCCAGCAGCGAAACGACAGGGCCGCCGAACTATGGCTACACCTTC
>-|TRBJ1-2|TRBV12-3/TRBV12-4|TRBD1
CASSKLTGGEDGYTF
TGTGCCAGCAGCAAATTGACAGGGGGAGAGGATGGCTACACCTTC
>-|TRBJ2-2|TRBV12-3/TRBV12-4|-
CASSYTGLTGELFF
TGTGCCAGCAGTTATACAGGGTTGACCGGGGAGCTGTTTTTT
>few|TRBJ2-1|TRBV20-1|-
CSANVEFTGNEQFF
TGCAGTGCTAATGTCGAGTTCACGGGCAATGAGCAGTTCTTC
>-|TRBJ1-2|TRBV29-1|TRBD1
CSVDLADRGSYGYTF
TGCAGCGTTGACCTGGCTGACAGGGGTAGCTATGGCTACACCTTC
>-|TRBJ2-3|TRBV28|-
CASKLTDTQYF
TGTGCCAGCAAACTCACAGATACGCAGTATTTT
>few|TRBJ2-7|TRBV5-6|-
CASSLGGSSPSEQYF
TGTGCCAGCAGCCTAGGAGGGTCAAGCCCATCCGAGCAGTACTTC
>-|TRBJ2-5|TRBV2|-
CASMYQETQYF
TGTGCCAGCATGTACCAAGAGACCCAGTACTTC
>-|TRBJ1-1|TRBV5-1|-
CASSRDSNTEAFF
TGCGCCAGCAGCAGAGACAGCAACACTGAAGCTTTCTTT
>-|TRBJ1-4|TRBV20-1|-
CSARGVREKLFF
TGCAGTGCTAGAGGTGTGAGGGAAAAACTGTTTTTT
>many|TRBJ1-2|TRBV9|-
CASSVGRDRDRGYTF
TGTGCCAGCAGCGTAGGGAGGGACCGGGACCGTGGCTACACCTTC